A single sample gave rise to the 10 T cell receptor beta chains below, sequenced in a study of identifying expanded T cells in peripheral blood. Profiled with immunoSEQ multiplex PCR; TCRdb holds only in-frame clones, not every one. The data contain under 150,000 clones, approximately 86% of them singletons. Sequencing used blood. All receptors come from a person aged 18-69 years in good health.

The rearrangement joins TRBV6-5 to TRBJ2-1, with 11 bases matching TRBD2. Germline CDR1 MNHEY, CDR2 SVGAGI. CDR3 length: 15 residues. V lost 6 bases and J lost 4; bases outside the gene matches: 5. The CDR3 here is CASSSTSGSYNEQFF. CDR3 coding DNA: TGTGCCAGCAGCTCCACTAGCGGGAGTTACAATGAGCAGTTCTTC.

This rearrangement joins TRBV16 to TRBJ1-2, with TRBD1 identical over 7 bases. Per germline, CDR1 KGHSY and CDR2 FQNENV. This CDR3 is built from 13 residues. With 2 bases clipped from V and 4 bases from J, the junction kept 1 base outside the gene matches. The CDR3 DNA follows: TGTGCCAGCAGCCAAGGACAGGTCTATGGCTACACCTTC. Translated: CASSQGQVYGYTF.

This clone was seen a single time. The chain couples TRBV7-9 to TRBJ1-4; D may be TRBD1 (5 bases). The CDR3 sequence is 15 residues long. Trimming removed 0 bases at V and 1 base at J, with 6 bases between. Germline assignment: CDR1 SEHNR and CDR2 FQNEAQ (reference sequence). CDR3 residues: CASSLAGGTNEKLFF. The DNA for the CDR3 is TGTGCCAGCAGCTTAGCGGGGGGAACTAATGAAAAACTGTTTTTT.

The chain carries TRBV7-7 and TRBJ2-7; perhaps TRBD1 as D (5 bases). The CDR3 totals 13 residues. Germline assignment: CDR1 SSHAT and CDR2 FNYEAQ (reference sequence). The ends were cut back, 5 bases at V and 0 bases at J, with 8 bases in the middle. CDR3: CASSLGHSYEQYF. The DNA of the CDR3 is TGTGCCAGCAGCCTGGGGCACTCCTACGAGCAGTACTTC.

This chain uses TRBV18 with TRBJ2-7; a weak D match, TRBD1 (5 bases). Trimming removed 2 bases from V and 0 bases from J, with 8 bases in between. The germline V gene has CDR1 KGHSH and CDR2 LQKENI. This CDR3 region has 14 residues. Here the CDR3 DNA reads TGTGCCAGCTCACCAGGCAGGGCCTCCTACGAGCAGTACTTC. Amino acid sequence: CASSPGRASYEQYF. Looking up the rest from reference TRBV18 and TRBJ2-7 gives the full variable domain: NAGVMQNPRHLVRRRGQEARLRCSPMKGHSHVYWYRQLPEEGLKFMVYLQKENIIDESGMPKERFSAEFPKEGPSILRIQQVVRGDSAAYFCASSPGRASYEQYFGPGTRLTVT.

The V gene is TRBV6-6, the J gene TRBJ2-3, with TRBD1 matching 10 bases. The CDR3 loop spans 15 amino acids. Trimming took 6 bases from V and 3 from J; bases not matched to a gene: 6. CDR1 MNHNY and CDR2 SVGAGI come from the germline V gene (reference sequence). CDR3 sequence: CASRTRTGGTDTQYF. Written as DNA, the CDR3 is TGTGCCAGCAGAACGAGGACAGGGGGAACAGATACGCAGTATTTT.

The chain joins TRBV28 to TRBJ1-5, with D unresolved. Germline CDR1 and CDR2: MDHEN and SYDVKM. This CDR3 comprises 15 residues. V lost 3 bases to trimming and J lost 4 bases, with 13 bases between them. Written as DNA, the CDR3 is TGTGCCAGCAGTTTTCAGTACGGGCTTAATCAGCCCCAGCATTTT. It translates to CASSFQYGLNQPQHF.

V is TRBV6-5 and J is TRBJ1-5, with 7 bases that match TRBD1. The CDR3 sequence is 13 residues long. Germline V gene sequence: CDR1 MNHEY, CDR2 SVGAGI. V was pared by 6 bases and J by 3 bases, with 2 bases of the junction left unmatched. CDR3 bases: TGTGCCAGCAGAGACAGGGACAATCAGCCCCAGCATTTT. Residues: CASRDRDNQPQHF.

This chain uses TRBV2 with TRBJ2-5; weak D call: TRBD2 (5 bases). Germline V gene lookup returns CDR1 SNHLY and CDR2 FYNNEI. V lost 8 bases, J lost 0 bases, and 7 bases lay in between. The CDR3 length is 12 residues. CDR3 nucleotide sequence: TGTGCCAGCTCACTAGACCAAGAGACCCAGTACTTC. The encoded protein is CASSLDQETQYF.

The chain links TRBV6-1 to TRBJ2-2, with D unclear. V lost 7 bases and J 7 bases, leaving 10 bases between the germline ends. The CDR3 sequence is 12 residues long. CDR1 and CDR2 from the germline V gene are MNHNS and SASEGT. The CDR3 loop reads CASTGEHGELFF. CDR3 DNA: TGTGCCAGCACTGGGGAACACGGGGAGCTGTTTTTT.